The 18 T cell receptor beta chains below all came from one sample that was sequenced in a study of OX40 agonist ivuxolimab in advanced cancers. TCRdb's table, derived via immunoSEQ multiplex PCR, lists solely in-frame clones and lacks some. There are around 80,000 clones in the sample; roughly 92% occur only once, and 0.6% to 0.7% lies in the top ten. The sequences come from CD4+ or CD8+ T cells sorted from blood, collected in a trial of the OX40 agonist ivuxolimab. All receptors derive from an adult with an advanced solid tumor such as melanoma, head and neck, liver or kidney cancer.

The chain has TRBV6-1 and TRBJ2-5, with 8 positions matching TRBD2. The CDR3 length is 16 residues. V lost 2 bases and J lost 2; bases outside the gene matches: 7. CDR1 is MNHNS, CDR2 SASEGT, per germline. The CDR3 region is CASSEYGGGLQETQYF. Here the CDR3 DNA reads TGTGCCAGCAGTGAATACGGGGGGGGGCTGCAAGAGACCCAGTACTTC.

This clone has only one observation. The genes are TRBV5-1 and TRBJ2-7; 11 bases match TRBD2. The V and J ends lost 3 bases and 1 base, in that order; junction bases with no gene match: 3. The CDR3 runs to 15 residues. Germline loops: CDR1 SGHRS, CDR2 YFSETQ. For the CDR3, the DNA is TGCGCCAGCAGCTCACTAGCGGGGGCTTCCTACGAGCAGTACTTC. Translation: CASSSLAGASYEQYF.

The CDR3 reads CASSRLAANTGELFF. CDR3 DNA sequence: TGTGCCAGCAGTAGACTAGCGGCGAACACCGGGGAGCTGTTTTTT. The V gene is TRBV27, the J gene TRBJ2-2; 9 nucleotides line up with TRBD2. V lost 5 bases, J lost 0 bases, and 1 base stayed unmatched. Germline assignment: CDR1 MNHEY and CDR2 SMNVEV (reference sequence). The CDR3 covers 15 residues.

The genes are TRBV18 and TRBJ1-1; maybe TRBD1 (5 bases). The CDR3 runs to 13 residues. Germline V lookup: CDR1 KGHSH, CDR2 LQKENI. Trimming stripped 2 bases from V and 12 bases from J, with 16 bases between. The chain's CDR3 is CASSPALGTASFF. CDR3 in DNA: TGTGCCAGCTCACCAGCCCTGGGGACGGCTTCTTTCTTT.

V usage is TRBV6-5 and J usage is TRBJ1-1; D ambiguous. The ends were cut back, 3 bases at V and 4 bases at J, with 15 bases in the middle. Germline V gives CDR1 MNHEY, CDR2 SVGAGI. The CDR3 sequence is 15 residues long. The CDR3 here is CASSYGMAAVTEAFF. CDR3 sequence (DNA): TGTGCCAGCAGTTATGGAATGGCCGCTGTCACTGAAGCTTTCTTT.

V gene TRBV5-4 combines with J gene TRBJ2-3, with D perhaps TRBD1 (6 bases). Trimming shortened V by 4 bases and J by 5 bases, and 11 bases separated the two germline ends. In germline, CDR1 is SGHNT, CDR2 YYREEE (reference sequence). This CDR3 is built from 13 residues. CDR3 in amino acids: CASSPDRVDTQYF. For the CDR3, the DNA is TGTGCCAGCAGCCCGGACAGAGTAGATACGCAGTATTTT. Full variable domain (rest looked up from reference TRBV5-4 and TRBJ2-3): ETGVTQSPTHLIKTRGQQVTLRCSSQSGHNTVSWYQQALGQGPQFIFQYYREEENGRGNFPPRFSGLQFPNYSSELNVNALELDDSALYLCASSPDRVDTQYFGPGTRLTVL.

The V and J genes are TRBV19 and TRBJ2-2; TRBD2 matches 8 bases. The CDR3 contains 17 residues. V was clipped by 4 bases and J by 1 base; unmatched bases: 8. Germline assignment: CDR1 LNHDA and CDR2 SQIVND (reference sequence). CDR3 region: CASSKPGLAGNTGELFF. CDR3 nucleotide sequence: TGTGCCAGTAGTAAACCTGGGCTAGCGGGGAACACCGGGGAGCTGTTTTTT.

Only one count was recorded for this clone. The CDR3: CASTIRVSSGSKVAQYF. The CDR3, as DNA: TGTGCCAGCACCATAAGGGTGAGTAGCGGGAGTAAAGTAGCCCAGTACTTC. The rearrangement joins TRBV21-1 to TRBJ2-5; the D call of TRBD2 is as the table states it, not checked on the DNA. TRBV21-1 counts as a pseudogene. The CDR3 covers 17 residues.

The J gene is TRBJ1-2, the V gene TRBV4-1; D is uncertain. V lost 0 bases to trimming and J lost 4 bases, with 6 bases between them. The CDR3 is 13 amino acids. Looked up from germline, CDR1 is MGHRA and CDR2 is YSYEKL. CDR3 sequence reads: CASSQDQIYGYTF. The CDR3 DNA follows: TGCGCCAGCAGCCAAGATCAGATCTATGGCTACACCTTC.

The chain is built from TRBV27 and TRBJ2-3, with 8 bases that match TRBD2. The junction had 9 bases not matched to a gene; V was cut back by 7 bases and J by 0 bases. The CDR3 is made up of 16 amino acids. Per the germline V gene, CDR1 is MNHEY and CDR2 is SMNVEV (reference sequence). Written as DNA, the CDR3 is TGTGCCAGCACCGTTTTTCGGGGGGGTAGCACAGATACGCAGTATTTT. Encoded protein: CASTVFRGGSTDTQYF.

The chain employs TRBV4-1 and TRBJ2-1; 10 bases are a match to TRBD2. Per germline, CDR1 MGHRA and CDR2 YSYEKL. With V trimmed by 2 bases and J by 4 bases, 5 bases remained unmatched. This CDR3 comprises 16 residues. The CDR3 coding sequence is TGCGCCAGCAGCCAACTTAGGACTAGCGGATACAATGAGCAGTTCTTC. Protein: CASSQLRTSGYNEQFF.

V usage is TRBV7-2 and J usage is TRBJ2-1; TRBD1 aligns across 10 bases. This CDR3 has 14 amino acids. Germline V lookup: CDR1 SGHTA, CDR2 FQGNSA. V dropped 4 bases and J dropped 6; count of bases not matched to a gene: 3. Here the CDR3 reads CASSYRTGGNEQFF. DNA for the CDR3: TGTGCCAGCAGCTATCGGACAGGGGGCAATGAGCAGTTCTTC.

This chain connects TRBV30 to TRBJ1-6, with D possibly matching TRBD1 (6 bases). V lost 0 bases to trimming and J lost 8 bases, with 11 bases between them. Germline assignment: CDR1 GTSNPN and CDR2 SVGIG (reference sequence). CDR3 size: 14 residues. Here the CDR3 reads CAWSVGGLDSPLHF. CDR3 DNA sequence: TGTGCCTGGAGTGTAGGGGGGTTGGATTCACCCCTCCACTTT.

V and J are TRBV11-2 and TRBJ2-5; 12 bases line up with TRBD2. V shed 5 bases and J 4 bases; nucleotides not matched to a gene: 11. The CDR3 contains 17 residues. CDR1 and CDR2 (germline): SGHAT, FQNNGV. CDR3 nucleotides: TGTGCCAGCAGCGACGCCTCTAGCGGGAGGGCCTCAGAGACCCAGTACTTC. Protein product: CASSDASSGRASETQYF.

CDR3 sequence reads: CASSHGTLYNEQFF. DNA for the CDR3: TGTGCCAGCAGCCACGGGACTCTATACAATGAGCAGTTCTTC. J is TRBJ2-1 and V is TRBV7-2; weak D call: TRBD2 (6 bases). The V gene lost 5 bases and the J gene lost 4 bases, with 12 bases spanning the gap. The CDR3 totals 14 residues. Germline V gene lookup returns CDR1 SGHTA and CDR2 FQGNSA.

This clone was seen once. This chain uses TRBV4-1 with TRBJ1-1, with D unclear. The CDR3 length is 16 residues. Trimming left V 1 base short and J 2 bases short, with 14 bases between. CDR1 and CDR2 (germline): MGHRA, YSYEKL. The CDR3 region is CASSQGDGRVNTEAFF. CDR3 nucleotide sequence: TGCGCCAGCAGCCAAGGGGATGGACGGGTAAACACTGAAGCTTTCTTT.

The rearrangement joins TRBV19 to TRBJ2-6; D is unclear. CDR1 and CDR2 (germline): LNHDA, SQIVND (reference sequence). V was cut by 6 bases and J by 2 bases, with 11 bases left in between. This CDR3 has 15 residues. CDR3: CASSSRSTGANVLTF. CDR3 nucleotides: TGTGCCAGTAGCTCCCGTTCGACTGGGGCCAACGTCCTGACTTTC.

This rearrangement joins TRBV6-1 to TRBJ1-5; 10 positions match TRBD1. CDR3 size: 15 residues. Germline V gene sequence: CDR1 MNHNS, CDR2 SASEGT. After removal of 6 bases from V and 0 bases from J, the junction contained 2 bases not matched to a gene. CDR3 coding DNA: TGTGCCAGCAGGAGACAGGGGGCTAGCAATCAGCCCCAGCATTTT. It encodes CASRRQGASNQPQHF.